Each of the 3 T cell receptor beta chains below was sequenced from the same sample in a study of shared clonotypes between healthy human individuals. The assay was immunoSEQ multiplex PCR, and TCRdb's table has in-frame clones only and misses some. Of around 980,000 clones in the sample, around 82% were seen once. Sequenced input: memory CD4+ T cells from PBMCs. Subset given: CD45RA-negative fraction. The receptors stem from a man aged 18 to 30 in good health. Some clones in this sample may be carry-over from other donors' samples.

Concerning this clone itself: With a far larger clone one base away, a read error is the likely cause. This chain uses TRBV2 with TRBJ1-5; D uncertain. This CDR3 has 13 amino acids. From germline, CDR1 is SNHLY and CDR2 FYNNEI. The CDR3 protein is CAGSEAPRLPQHF. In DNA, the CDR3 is TGTGCCGGCAGTGAAGCGCCAAGATTGCCCCAGCATTTT. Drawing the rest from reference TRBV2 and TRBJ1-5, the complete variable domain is EPEVTQTPSHQVTQMGQEVILRCVPISNHLYFYWYRQILGQKVEFLVSFYNNEISEKSEIFDDQFSVERPDGSNFTLKIRSTKLEDSAMYFCAGSEAPRLPQHFGDGTRLSIL.

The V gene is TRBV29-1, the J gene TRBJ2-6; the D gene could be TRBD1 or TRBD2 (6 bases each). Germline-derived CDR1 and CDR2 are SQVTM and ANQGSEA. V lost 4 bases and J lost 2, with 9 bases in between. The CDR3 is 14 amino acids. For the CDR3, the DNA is TGCAGCGTTGTGGAGGGGGCTGGGGCCAACGTCCTGACTTTC. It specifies CSVVEGAGANVLTF. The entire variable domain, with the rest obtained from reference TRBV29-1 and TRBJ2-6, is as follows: SAVISQKPSRDICQRGTSLTIQCQVDSQVTMMFWYRQQPGQSLTLIATANQGSEATYESGFVIDKFPISRPNLTFSTLTVSNMSPEDSSIYLCSVVEGAGANVLTFGAGSRLTVL.

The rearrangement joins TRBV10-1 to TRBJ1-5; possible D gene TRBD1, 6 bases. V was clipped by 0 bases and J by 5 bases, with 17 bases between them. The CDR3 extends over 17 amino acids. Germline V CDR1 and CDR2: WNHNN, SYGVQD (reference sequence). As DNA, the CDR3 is TGCGCCAGCAGTGAGTCAATCAGGACAGTCGTACATCAGCCCCAGCATTTT. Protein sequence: CASSESIRTVVHQPQHF.